The rows below give T cell receptor beta chains drawn from one sample of a study of blood T cell repertoires in COVID-19. Method: immunoSEQ multiplex PCR; TCRdb's copy keeps in-frame clones and lacks some. The table lists some 200,000 clones, 80% to 90% of them singletons. Sequenced sample: peripheral blood. These receptors all come from a man between 50 and 59 years old who had recovered from COVID-19. Each CDR3 is given with its conserved first and last residue. The D gene is left open where the match is weak. A clone size is listed for some rows: how often the clone was seen (once, few, many), or a class if it is expanded.

j_gene: TRBJ2-1; v_gene: TRBV11-3; abundance: -; d_gene: TRBD2; CDR3nt: TGTGCCAGCAGCTTAGATGGGCGGGAGGGCCGCGATGAGCAGTTCTTC; CDR3aa: CASSLDGREGRDEQFF
j_gene: TRBJ2-2; v_gene: TRBV4-2; abundance: -; d_gene: -; CDR3nt: TGTGCCAGCAGCCAAGTCTCAGGGGCGAACACCGGGGAGCTGTTTTTT; CDR3aa: CASSQVSGANTGELFF
j_gene: TRBJ2-7; v_gene: TRBV11-2; abundance: -; d_gene: TRBD1; CDR3nt: TGTGCCAGCAGCTTAGACAGGGGGCCGTACGAGCAGTACTTC; CDR3aa: CASSLDRGPYEQYF
j_gene: TRBJ2-7; v_gene: TRBV6-5; abundance: -; d_gene: TRBD2; CDR3nt: TGTGCCAGCAGAACTAGCGGGAGACAATACGAGCAGTACTTC; CDR3aa: CASRTSGRQYEQYF
j_gene: TRBJ1-2; v_gene: TRBV18; abundance: -; d_gene: -; CDR3nt: TGTGCCAGCTCACCAACTGACAGTAGCTATGGCTACACCTTC; CDR3aa: CASSPTDSSYGYTF
j_gene: TRBJ2-7; v_gene: TRBV19; abundance: -; d_gene: -; CDR3nt: TGTGCCAGTAGTATGGGGGCCTACCGCTACGAGCAGTACTTC; CDR3aa: CASSMGAYRYEQYF
j_gene: TRBJ2-1; v_gene: TRBV20-1; abundance: -; d_gene: -; CDR3nt: TGCAGTCCCTCCCCGGACAATGAGCAGTTCTTC; CDR3aa: CSPSPDNEQFF
j_gene: TRBJ2-2; v_gene: TRBV19; abundance: -; d_gene: TRBD2; CDR3nt: TGTGCCAGTAGTGTTACTAGCGGGAGGGCTAACACCGGGGAGCTGTTTTTT; CDR3aa: CASSVTSGRANTGELFF
j_gene: TRBJ2-2; v_gene: TRBV12-3/TRBV12-4; abundance: -; d_gene: -; CDR3nt: TGTGCCAGCAGTACACCCCCCGGGGAGCTGTTTTTT; CDR3aa: CASSTPPGELFF
j_gene: TRBJ2-7; v_gene: TRBV30; abundance: few; d_gene: TRBD1; CDR3nt: TGTGCCTGTACTGGGACAGGGGGCTCCTACGAGCAGTACTTC; CDR3aa: CACTGTGGSYEQYF
j_gene: TRBJ2-1; v_gene: TRBV4-2; abundance: -; d_gene: TRBD2; CDR3nt: TGTGCCAGCAGCCAAAGCGGGAGCTCCGGGTACAATGAGCAGTTCTTC; CDR3aa: CASSQSGSSGYNEQFF
j_gene: TRBJ2-3; v_gene: TRBV5-1; abundance: -; d_gene: TRBD2; CDR3nt: TGCGCCAGCAGCTCGGGACTAGCGGGAGGGACAGATACGCAGTATTTT; CDR3aa: CASSSGLAGGTDTQYF
j_gene: TRBJ2-3; v_gene: TRBV5-8; abundance: -; d_gene: TRBD2; CDR3nt: TGTGCCAGCAGCCCGGGGCGCTCTAGCGGGGTCGGGGATACGCAGTATTTT; CDR3aa: CASSPGRSSGVGDTQYF
j_gene: TRBJ2-3; v_gene: TRBV2; abundance: -; d_gene: -; CDR3nt: TGTGCCAGCAGTGATGAGTGGAGTAGCCCAGATACGCAGTATTTT; CDR3aa: CASSDEWSSPDTQYF
j_gene: TRBJ1-6; v_gene: TRBV30; abundance: -; d_gene: TRBD1; CDR3nt: TGTGCCTGGAGTGCCCGGACAGGCGTCGGTTCACCCCTCCACTTT; CDR3aa: CAWSARTGVGSPLHF
j_gene: TRBJ1-6; v_gene: TRBV6-5; abundance: -; d_gene: -; CDR3nt: TGTGCCAGCAGTTATGCGGGGGCGCGATCAAATTCACCCCTCCACTTT; CDR3aa: CASSYAGARSNSPLHF
j_gene: TRBJ1-3; v_gene: TRBV2; abundance: -; d_gene: TRBD1; CDR3nt: TGTGCCAGCAGTGACGACAGGGTTGGAAACACCATATATTTT; CDR3aa: CASSDDRVGNTIYF
j_gene: TRBJ2-7; v_gene: TRBV5-1; abundance: -; d_gene: TRBD1; CDR3nt: TGCGCCAGCAGCTTGGCCGGAGGGACAGGGGGCTACGAGCAGTACTTC; CDR3aa: CASSLAGGTGGYEQYF
j_gene: TRBJ2-2; v_gene: TRBV18; abundance: -; d_gene: TRBD1; CDR3nt: TGTGCCAGCTCACACCGACAGGGGAACACCGGGGAGCTGTTTTTT; CDR3aa: CASSHRQGNTGELFF
j_gene: TRBJ2-7; v_gene: TRBV6-2/TRBV6-3; abundance: -; d_gene: TRBD2; CDR3nt: TGTGCCAGCAGCCTCTCTCGCGGGAGGTCCTACGAGCAGTACTTC; CDR3aa: CASSLSRGRSYEQYF
j_gene: TRBJ1-3; v_gene: TRBV12-3/TRBV12-4; abundance: -; d_gene: -; CDR3nt: TGTGCCAGCAGTTTTTACAAGGGAAACACCATATATTTT; CDR3aa: CASSFYKGNTIYF
j_gene: TRBJ2-5; v_gene: TRBV28; abundance: -; d_gene: -; CDR3nt: TGTGCCAGCAGTTTTTATCTACTGGGGGGAGAGACCCAGTACTTC; CDR3aa: CASSFYLLGGETQYF
j_gene: TRBJ2-5; v_gene: TRBV27; abundance: once; d_gene: -; CDR3nt: TGTGCCAGCAGTGCCTATGGGACCCAGTACTTC; CDR3aa: CASSAYGTQYF
j_gene: TRBJ2-7; v_gene: TRBV6-1; abundance: -; d_gene: TRBD1; CDR3nt: TGTGCCAGCAGTGATCAAGCCCGGGACAGGAACCACGAGCAGTACTTC; CDR3aa: CASSDQARDRNHEQYF
j_gene: TRBJ1-2; v_gene: TRBV18; abundance: -; d_gene: TRBD1; CDR3nt: TGTGCCAGCTCACCACCGTCCAGGGGGGCAAATGGCTACACCTTC; CDR3aa: CASSPPSRGANGYTF
j_gene: TRBJ1-4; v_gene: TRBV28; abundance: -; d_gene: TRBD1; CDR3nt: TGTGCCAGCAGTTTATCCGGGACAGGGGGAGGTGAAAAACTGTTTTTT; CDR3aa: CASSLSGTGGGEKLFF
j_gene: TRBJ2-1; v_gene: TRBV11-2; abundance: -; d_gene: TRBD2; CDR3nt: TGTGCCAGCAGCTTCAGGACTAGCGGGAGTGGGAATGAGCAGTTCTTC; CDR3aa: CASSFRTSGSGNEQFF